The 31 T cell receptor beta chains below all came from one sample that was sequenced in a study of early stage breast cancer tumors. Here immunoSEQ multiplex PCR was the method, and the copy in TCRdb shows in-frame clones only, minus some. Of about 5,100 clones listed, under 70% are singletons. Material: breast tumor tissue. These receptors all stem from a person aged 45-60 years with breast cancer.

J is TRBJ1-4 and V is TRBV7-9; the match to TRBD1 covers 7 bases. V dropped 6 bases and J dropped 12; count of bases not matched to a gene: 7. The length of the CDR3 is 12 residues. Germline loops: CDR1 SEHNR, CDR2 FQNEAQ (reference sequence). The CDR3 sequence: CASRAGGGQLFF. DNA of the CDR3: TGTGCCAGCAGGGCAGGGGGAGGGCAACTGTTTTTT.

Comments on this clone: Other nucleotide sequences in the sample specify the same CDR3. DNA of the CDR3: TGTGCCAGCTCACCCGGGGAGACCCAGTACTTC. This encodes CASSPGETQYF. The chain uses TRBV18 and TRBJ2-5; D gene uncertain. The germline V gene encodes CDR1 KGHSH and CDR2 LQKENI. V was trimmed by 3 bases and J by 5 bases, leaving 4 bases between them. This CDR3 has 11 amino acids.

The chain carries TRBV5-4 and TRBJ1-4, with D tentatively TRBD1 (6 bases). Deletions cut 0 bases from V and 4 bases from J, with 10 bases between. This CDR3 has 15 amino acids. Germline lookup yields CDR1 SGHNT and CDR2 YYREEE (reference sequence). CDR3 bases: TGTGCCAGCAGCTTGGGTCGGGACATTAATGAAAAACTGTTTTTT. Translating it yields CASSLGRDINEKLFF.

The chain joins TRBV7-2 to TRBJ1-2, with 9 bases fitting TRBD1. There are 14 residues in the CDR3. CDR1 is SGHTA, CDR2 FQGNSA, per germline. J gave up 8 bases and V 1 base, and 5 bases lay outside the gene matches. As DNA, the CDR3 is TGTGCCAGCAGCTTAGGGGACAGGGCTGGGGGCTACACCTTC. It codes for CASSLGDRAGGYTF.

As for this clone: The sample has other DNA sequences that encode this CDR3 too. The rearrangement links TRBV2 to TRBJ2-1; TRBD2 agrees at 9 bases. The CDR3 runs to 12 residues. The germline CDR1 and CDR2 sequences are SNHLY and FYNNEI. The CDR3 region is CATSGDYNEQFF. In DNA, the CDR3 is TGTGCGACTAGCGGTGACTACAATGAGCAGTTCTTC.

J is TRBJ2-2 and V is TRBV9, with D uncertain. CDR3 size: 12 residues. Germline CDR1 is SGDLS and CDR2 is YYNGEE. V dropped 0 bases and J dropped 7 bases, with 4 bases sitting between them. The CDR3: CASSVVNGELFF. The DNA of the CDR3 is TGTGCCAGCAGCGTAGTTAACGGGGAGCTGTTTTTT.

This clone was seen a handful of times. This sequence joins TRBV5-1 and TRBJ1-5, with D perhaps matching TRBD1 (5 bases). The CDR3 totals 15 residues. Germline CDR1 and CDR2: SGHRS and YFSETQ. V lost 5 bases and J lost 3, with 15 bases in between. CDR3 DNA sequence: TGCGCCAGCAGTTCCACAGGTGAATACAATCAGCCCCAGCATTTT. Translating gives CASSSTGEYNQPQHF.

J is TRBJ1-2 and V is TRBV4-3, with unresolved D. Germline V gives CDR1 LGHNA, CDR2 YSLEER. CDR3 length equals 14 residues. The ends were cut back, 0 bases at V and 3 bases at J, with 8 bases in the middle. For the CDR3, the DNA is TGCGCCAGCAGCCAAGAAGCAGAGTACTATGGCTACACCTTC. It codes for CASSQEAEYYGYTF.

V is TRBV5-1 and J is TRBJ2-3; D is possibly TRBD2 (6 bases). Trimming left V 3 bases short and J 2 bases short, with 19 bases between. Per the germline V gene, CDR1 is SGHRS and CDR2 is YFSETQ. The CDR3 is 17 residues long. For the CDR3, the DNA is TGCGCCAGCAGCTCCCGTGGGGGGAGTCTCCTCACAGATACGCAGTATTTT. Translated, it gives CASSSRGGSLLTDTQYF. The whole variable domain, remainder taken from reference TRBV5-1 and TRBJ2-3, is KAGVTQTPRYLIKTRGQQVTLSCSPISGHRSVSWYQQTPGQGLQFLFEYFSETQRNKGNFPGRFSGRQFSNSRSEMNVSTLELGDSALYLCASSSRGGSLLTDTQYFGPGTRLTVL.

This clone occurred a few times. The chain employs TRBV6-1 and TRBJ2-3, with D perhaps matching TRBD1 (6 bases). The CDR3 consists of 13 residues. Between the trimmed V and J ends, which lost 2 bases and 3 bases, there was a span of 6 bases. Germline loops: CDR1 MNHNS, CDR2 SASEGT. DNA of the CDR3: TGTGCCAGCAGTGAAACAGGGACAGATACGCAGTATTTT. Translating gives CASSETGTDTQYF.

This clone was seen a handful of times. The V gene is TRBV19, the J gene TRBJ2-1, with 12 bases lining up with TRBD2. Trimming removed 6 bases from V and 9 bases from J; junction bases left unmatched: 9. Germline V lookup: CDR1 LNHDA, CDR2 SQIVND (reference sequence). CDR3 size: 15 residues. The CDR3 sequence is CASSLGASGGAEQFF. CDR3 DNA: TGTGCCAGTAGCCTAGGCGCTAGCGGGGGGGCTGAGCAGTTCTTC.

This clone came up a few times. One end of the junction varies from germline; a read error may be responsible. This chain links TRBV5-4 with TRBJ1-1; D is possibly TRBD1 (6 bases). The CDR3 runs to 15 residues. Germline V CDR1 and CDR2: SGHNT, YYREEE (reference sequence). In DNA form, the CDR3 reads TGCGCCAGCAGCCAAACGCCAGGGGAGAACACTGAAGCTTTCTTT. Protein sequence: CASSQTPGENTEAFF.

The J gene is TRBJ2-7, the V gene TRBV13; the match to TRBD2 covers 7 bases. Germline lookup yields CDR1 PRHDT and CDR2 FYEKMQ (reference sequence). The CDR3 has 16 amino acids. The V gene end was trimmed by 5 bases and the J gene end by 5 bases; junction bases not matched to a gene: 15. The CDR3 spells CASSPKRDSSKDEQYF. The CDR3 DNA sequence: TGTGCCAGCAGCCCCAAGCGGGACTCCAGTAAAGACGAGCAGTACTTC.

The chain joins TRBV7-2 to TRBJ2-5, with 7 bases that match TRBD1. There are 15 residues in the CDR3. The trim removed 2 bases at V and 3 bases at J, leaving 6 bases unmatched. CDR1 is SGHTA and CDR2 is FQGNSA in the germline V gene. This chain's CDR3 is CASSLHRDRKETQYF. DNA for the CDR3: TGTGCCAGCAGCTTACACCGGGACAGAAAAGAGACCCAGTACTTC.

This clone was recorded a few times. The chain links TRBV2 to TRBJ1-5; D may be TRBD1 (5 bases). The V end lost 6 bases, the J end lost 0 bases, and 12 bases lay between the germline ends. The CDR3 is made up of 15 amino acids. CDR1 is SNHLY, CDR2 FYNNEI, per germline. The CDR3 loop is CASSPGTYSNQPQHF. As DNA, the CDR3 is TGTGCCAGCAGCCCCGGGACGTATAGCAATCAGCCCCAGCATTTT.

J is TRBJ2-7 and V is TRBV19; possibly TRBD2 for D (6 bases). The CDR3 has 15 amino acids. CDR1 is LNHDA and CDR2 is SQIVND in the germline V gene (reference sequence). Deletions cut 5 bases from V and 1 base from J, with 15 bases between. The CDR3 is CASSWSRGSSYEQYF. The CDR3 DNA reads TGTGCCAGTAGTTGGTCCCGGGGGTCTTCCTACGAGCAGTACTTC.

The chain uses TRBV27 and TRBJ2-5; D may match TRBD1 or TRBD2 (5 bases each). CDR1 is MNHEY and CDR2 is SMNVEV in the germline V gene (reference sequence). V lost 2 bases and J lost 5, with 18 bases in between. CDR3 size: 16 residues. The CDR3 region is CASSLRGGLGEETQYF. The CDR3 DNA reads as TGTGCCAGCAGTTTACGGGGCGGGCTGGGGGAGGAGACCCAGTACTTC.

The chain couples TRBV29-1 to TRBJ1-2; no clear D gene. The V gene's germline CDR1 is SQVTM and CDR2 ANQGSEA. Trimming took off 2 bases at V and 1 base at J, with 8 bases between the two ends. This CDR3 comprises 13 residues. CDR3 protein: CSVESVDNYGYTF. The DNA of the CDR3 is TGCAGCGTTGAATCGGTTGATAACTATGGCTACACCTTC.

V is TRBV18 and J is TRBJ2-3, with 8 bases identical to TRBD1. With 6 bases clipped from V and 4 bases from J, the junction kept 6 bases outside the gene matches. The germline V gene has CDR1 KGHSH and CDR2 LQKENI. CDR3 length equals 14 residues. CDR3 amino acids: CASSPDREADTQYF. The CDR3 bases are TGTGCCAGCTCCCCGGACAGGGAGGCAGATACGCAGTATTTT.

Only a few counts were recorded for this clone. The chain combines TRBV6-6 with TRBJ2-7; 7 bases match TRBD2. V lost 2 bases to trimming and J lost 5 bases; unmatched junction nucleotides: 9. This CDR3 contains 15 residues. CDR1 and CDR2 from the germline V gene are MNHNY and SVGAGI (reference sequence). CDR3 bases: TGTGCCAGCAGTTACCCCATGGGAGGGAAGCACGAGCAGTACTTC. Protein sequence: CASSYPMGGKHEQYF.

The J gene is TRBJ1-2, the V gene TRBV21-1. TRBV21-1 is assigned pseudogene status. This CDR3 comprises 16 residues. The CDR3 DNA reads as TGTGCCAGCAGCAGAATGTCGGTCGGGGGGAACTATGGCTACACCTTC. It specifies CASSRMSVGGNYGYTF.

The chain couples TRBV4-2 to TRBJ2-7; no clear D gene. Germline V lookup: CDR1 LGHNA, CDR2 YNFKEQ. The V end was cut by 1 base, the J end by 2 bases, with 15 bases between. The CDR3 is 16 residues long. The CDR3 DNA follows: TGTGCCAGCAGCCAAGCTTTGTTGGGCAGCGCCTACGAGCAGTACTTC. Its translation is CASSQALLGSAYEQYF.

The chain combines TRBV28 with TRBJ2-2; 8 bases agree with TRBD1. V was clipped by 5 bases and J by 5 bases; unmatched bases: 7. The CDR3 runs to 15 residues. The germline V gene has CDR1 MDHEN and CDR2 SYDVKM. DNA for the CDR3: TGTGCCAGCAGTCCCCAGGGGGCTTGGACCGGGGAGCTGTTTTTT. This translates into CASSPQGAWTGELFF. The variable domain in full, completed from reference TRBV28 and TRBJ2-2, reads DVKVTQSSRYLVKRTGEKVFLECVQDMDHENMFWYRQDPGLGLRLIYFSYDVKMKEKGDIPEGYSVSREKKERFSLILESASTNQTSMYLCASSPQGAWTGELFFGEGSRLTVL.

This clone was found a few times. The chain carries TRBV7-9 and TRBJ1-4; 10 positions match TRBD1. The germline V gene has CDR1 SEHNR and CDR2 FQNEAQ (reference sequence). The CDR3 consists of 14 residues. The junction had 0 bases not matched to a gene; V was cut back by 3 bases and J by 5 bases. CDR3 amino acids: CASSLGQGNEKLFF. The CDR3 nucleotides are TGTGCCAGCAGCTTGGGACAGGGGAATGAAAAACTGTTTTTT.

The table lists this clone with a few counts. The chain uses TRBV11-2 and TRBJ1-5; possibly TRBD1 for D (5 bases). The CDR3 runs 14 residues. V was shortened by 5 bases and J by 4 bases, with 12 bases between the two germline ends. Germline CDR1 SGHAT, CDR2 FQNNGV. The CDR3 is CASSAGTANQPQHF. CDR3 nucleotides: TGTGCCAGCAGCGCCGGGACGGCTAATCAGCCCCAGCATTTT.

The CDR3 is CASSLNLANYGYTF. The CDR3 nucleotides are TGTGCCAGCAGCTTAAACCTAGCTAACTATGGCTACACCTTC. The gene calls are TRBV7-9 and TRBJ1-2; D call uncertain. The CDR3 spans 14 residues. Germline CDR1 reads SEHNR; CDR2 reads FQNEAQ (reference sequence). The V and J ends lost 2 bases and 0 bases respectively, with 7 bases between them.

The table lists this clone with a few counts. The rearrangement links TRBV28 to TRBJ2-7; 11 bases agree with TRBD1. The CDR3 consists of 16 residues. V lost 5 bases and J lost 0; bases outside the gene matches: 6. Germline V CDR1 and CDR2: MDHEN, SYDVKM. The CDR3 spells CASSPTGTGGSYEQYF. The CDR3 DNA sequence: TGTGCCAGCAGTCCCACCGGGACAGGGGGCTCCTACGAGCAGTACTTC. The full variable domain, with the rest looked up from reference TRBV28 and TRBJ2-7, is DVKVTQSSRYLVKRTGEKVFLECVQDMDHENMFWYRQDPGLGLRLIYFSYDVKMKEKGDIPEGYSVSREKKERFSLILESASTNQTSMYLCASSPTGTGGSYEQYFGPGTRLTVT.

This clone showed up just a few times. V and J are TRBV2 and TRBJ1-4; D gene ambiguous. Germline-derived CDR1 and CDR2 are SNHLY and FYNNEI. The V end was cut by 4 bases, the J end by 7 bases, with 7 bases between. The CDR3 is 12 amino acids. CDR3 sequence: CASSGISEKLFF. DNA for the CDR3: TGTGCCAGCAGTGGGATTAGTGAAAAACTGTTTTTT. The complete variable domain, with remaining parts taken from reference TRBV2 and TRBJ1-4, reads EPEVTQTPSHQVTQMGQEVILRCVPISNHLYFYWYRQILGQKVEFLVSFYNNEISEKSEIFDDQFSVERPDGSNFTLKIRSTKLEDSAMYFCASSGISEKLFFGSGTQLSVL.

This clone was seen a few times. This chain links TRBV7-2 with TRBJ2-3; 10 bases are shared with TRBD2. Germline V lookup: CDR1 SGHTA, CDR2 FQGNSA. This CDR3 spans 16 amino acids. J lost 6 bases, V lost 3 bases, and 9 bases had no gene match. CDR3 region: CASSFRAGGPGDTQYF. CDR3 coding DNA: TGTGCCAGCAGCTTTAGAGCGGGGGGGCCAGGGGATACGCAGTATTTT. Combining the CDR3 with reference TRBV7-2 and TRBJ2-3 gives the whole variable domain GAGVSQSPSNKVTEKGKDVELRCDPISGHTALYWYRQSLGQGLEFLIYFQGNSAPDKSGLPSDRFSAERTGGSVSTLTIQRTQQEDSAVYLCASSFRAGGPGDTQYFGPGTRLTVL.

The chain has TRBV5-6 and TRBJ2-1, with TRBD1 matching over 7 bases. The CDR3 length is 14 residues. Unmatched junction bases numbered 13, after V lost 7 bases and J lost 9 bases. CDR1 is SGHDT and CDR2 is YYEEEE in the germline V gene. The DNA for the CDR3 is TGTGCCAGCCGCCCCAGGGGGTCGTCCCCTGAGCAGTTCTTC. It yields the protein CASRPRGSSPEQFF.

The gene calls are TRBV5-1 and TRBJ1-4; TRBD1 is a possible D gene (6 bases). This CDR3 region has 16 residues. Trimming removed 0 bases at V and 4 bases at J, with 13 bases between. CDR1 and CDR2 (germline): SGHRS, YFSETQ. This CDR3 is CASSLVNRAGNEKLFF. CDR3 bases: TGCGCCAGCAGCTTGGTAAACAGGGCCGGTAATGAAAAACTGTTTTTT.